This T cell receptor beta chain was identified during a study of shared clonotypes between healthy human individuals. The length of the CDR3 is 15 residues. CDR1 is SGHRS, CDR2 YFSETQ, per germline. Trimming cost V 0 bases and J 4 bases, with 14 bases left between them. The data were produced by immunoSEQ multiplex PCR, yet TCRdb's version contains in-frame clones alone and is incomplete. Among some 2,500,000 clones listed, approximately 93% were seen once. This clonotype originated in a man aged 18 to 29 in good health. Some clones in this sample may be carry-over from other donors' samples. What was sequenced was naive CD4+ T cells from PBMCs. Subset noted: CD45RA+ positively selected. The chain recombines TRBV5-1 with TRBJ2-7, with unresolved D. The CDR3 reads CASSLAFASVYEQYF. CDR3 nucleotides: TGCGCCAGCAGCTTGGCCTTTGCATCCGTTTACGAGCAGTACTTC.